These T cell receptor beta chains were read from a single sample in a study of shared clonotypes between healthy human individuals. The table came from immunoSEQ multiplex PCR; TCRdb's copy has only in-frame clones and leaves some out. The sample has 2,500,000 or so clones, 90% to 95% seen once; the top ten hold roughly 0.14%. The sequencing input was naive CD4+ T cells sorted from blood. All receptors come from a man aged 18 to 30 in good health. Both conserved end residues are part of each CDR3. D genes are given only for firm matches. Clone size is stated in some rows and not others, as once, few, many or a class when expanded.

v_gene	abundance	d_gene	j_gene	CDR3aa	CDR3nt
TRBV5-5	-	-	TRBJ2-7	CASSLEVIYEQYF	TGTGCCAGCAGCTTGGAGGTTATCTACGAGCAGTACTTC
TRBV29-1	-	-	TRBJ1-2	CSVEARGTVDGYTF	TGCAGCGTTGAAGCGAGAGGAACGGTTGATGGCTACACCTTC
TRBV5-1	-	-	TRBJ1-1	CASSLSGGWDTEAFF	TGCGCCAGCAGCTTAAGTGGGGGATGGGACACTGAAGCTTTCTTT
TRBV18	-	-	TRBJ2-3	CASSPQRITDTQYF	TGTGCCAGCTCACCACAGAGGATCACAGATACGCAGTATTTT
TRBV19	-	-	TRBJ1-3	CASRTGSGNTIYF	TGTGCCAGTAGGACAGGCTCTGGAAACACCATATATTTT
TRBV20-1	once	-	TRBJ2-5	CSAREKETQYF	TGCAGTGCTAGAGAAAAAGAGACCCAGTACTTC
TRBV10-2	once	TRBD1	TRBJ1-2	CASSGQGVSAGYTF	TGCGCCAGTTCAGGACAGGGGGTTTCGGCTGGCTACACCTTC
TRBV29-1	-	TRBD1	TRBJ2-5	CSVNRGRAETQYF	TGCAGCGTTAACAGGGGGCGCGCGGAGACCCAGTACTTC
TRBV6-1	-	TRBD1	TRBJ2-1	CASSERAGGILFDEQFF	TGTGCCAGCAGTGAAAGGGCAGGGGGCATTCTTTTCGATGAGCAGTTCTTC
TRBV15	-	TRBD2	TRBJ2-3	CATSRASGTSTDTQYF	TGTGCCACCAGCAGAGCTAGCGGGACTAGCACAGATACGCAGTATTTT
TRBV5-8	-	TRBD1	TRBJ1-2	CASSDRGRPDYGYTF	TGTGCCAGCAGCGACAGGGGCCGCCCTGACTATGGCTACACCTTC
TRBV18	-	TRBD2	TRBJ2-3	CASSQSGTSITDTQYF	TGTGCCAGCTCACAAAGCGGGACTAGCATCACAGATACGCAGTATTTT
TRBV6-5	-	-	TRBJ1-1	CASSYSTSMNTEAFF	TGTGCCAGCAGTTACTCGACCAGTATGAACACTGAAGCTTTCTTT
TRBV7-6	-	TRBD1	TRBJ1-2	CASSLAEGGGYGYTF	TGTGCCAGCAGCTTAGCCGAAGGGGGCGGGTATGGCTACACCTTC
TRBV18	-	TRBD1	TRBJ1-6	CASSPQPGQGVPLHF	TGTGCCAGCTCACCACAGCCGGGACAGGGGGTTCCCCTCCACTTT
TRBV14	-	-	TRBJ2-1	CASSRSAYEQFF	TGTGCCAGCAGTAGGAGTGCGTATGAGCAGTTCTTC
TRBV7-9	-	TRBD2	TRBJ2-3	CASSLKRGDTDTQYF	TGTGCCAGCAGCTTAAAGCGGGGGGACACAGATACGCAGTATTTT
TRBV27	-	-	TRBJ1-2	CASSFRQGGDYGYTF	TGTGCCAGCAGTTTCCGTCAAGGGGGTGACTATGGCTACACCTTC
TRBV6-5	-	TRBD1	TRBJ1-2	CASSSGTGSGYTF	TGTGCCAGCAGTTCTGGGACAGGGTCGGGCTACACCTTC
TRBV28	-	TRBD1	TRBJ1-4	CASSSRQGANEKLFF	TGTGCCAGCAGTTCTAGACAGGGGGCGAATGAAAAACTGTTTTTT
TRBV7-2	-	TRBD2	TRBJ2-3	CASSLAGGPGDTQYF	TGTGCCAGCAGCCTAGCGGGAGGGCCGGGAGATACGCAGTATTTT
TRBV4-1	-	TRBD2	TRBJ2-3	CASSRKISGGGTDTQYF	TGCGCCAGCAGCCGGAAAATTAGCGGGGGGGGCACAGATACGCAGTATTTT
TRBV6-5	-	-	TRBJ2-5	CASTGMTGRETQYF	TGTGCCAGCACAGGAATGACGGGGAGGGAGACCCAGTACTTC
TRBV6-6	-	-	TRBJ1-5	CASSWDTYSNQPQHF	TGTGCCAGCAGTTGGGACACCTATAGCAATCAGCCCCAGCATTTT
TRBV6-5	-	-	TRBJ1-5	CASSPASSNQPQHF	TGTGCCAGCAGCCCGGCCTCTAGCAATCAGCCCCAGCATTTT
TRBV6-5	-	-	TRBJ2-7	CASSGSGTYEQYF	TGTGCCAGCAGTGGCAGTGGAACCTACGAGCAGTACTTC
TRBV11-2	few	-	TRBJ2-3	CASHQRGSTDTQYF	TGTGCCAGCCACCAGAGGGGGTCCACAGATACGCAGTATTTT
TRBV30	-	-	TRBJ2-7	CAWSTNTYEQYF	TGTGCCTGGAGTACCAACACCTACGAGCAGTACTTC
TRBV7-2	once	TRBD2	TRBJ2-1	CASSTTGTSAEQFF	TGTGCCAGCAGCACCACCGGGACTAGCGCTGAGCAGTTCTTC
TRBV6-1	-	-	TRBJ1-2	CASSSGTNYGYTF	TGTGCCAGCAGTTCCGGGACTAACTATGGCTACACCTTC
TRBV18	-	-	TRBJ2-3	CASSPVLSILSTDTQYF	TGTGCCAGCTCACCAGTGCTCAGCATACTTAGCACAGATACGCAGTATTTT
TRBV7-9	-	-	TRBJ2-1	CASSLPGLNEQFF	TGTGCCAGCAGCTTACCGGGACTCAATGAGCAGTTCTTC
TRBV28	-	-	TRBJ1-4	CASSLNGQDEKLFF	TGTGCCAGCAGTTTAAATGGGCAGGATGAAAAACTGTTTTTT
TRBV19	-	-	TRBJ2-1	CASSMGTNNEQFF	TGTGCCAGTAGTATGGGAACCAACAATGAGCAGTTCTTC
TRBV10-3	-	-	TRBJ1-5	CAISESILRGNQPQHF	TGTGCCATCAGTGAGTCCATCCTGCGGGGCAATCAGCCCCAGCATTTT
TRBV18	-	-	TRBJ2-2	CASSPNGGSNTGELFF	TGTGCCAGCTCTCCCAACGGGGGCTCGAACACCGGGGAGCTGTTTTTT
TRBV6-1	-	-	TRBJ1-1	CASSVRVSNTEAFF	TGTGCCAGCAGTGTTCGAGTATCGAACACTGAAGCTTTCTTT
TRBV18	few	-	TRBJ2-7	CASSPLGRALEQYF	TGTGCCAGCTCACCATTGGGCAGGGCTCTCGAGCAGTACTTC
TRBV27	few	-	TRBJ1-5	CASSRRDNQPQHF	TGTGCCAGCAGTCGACGGGACAATCAGCCCCAGCATTTT
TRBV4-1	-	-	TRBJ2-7	CASSQVGAAYEQYF	TGCGCCAGCAGCCAAGTTGGCGCTGCCTACGAGCAGTACTTC
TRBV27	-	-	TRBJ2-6	CASSFSGTGKRGANVLTF	TGTGCCAGCAGTTTCTCCGGGACGGGCAAACGGGGGGCCAACGTCCTGACTTTC